These 12 T cell receptor beta chains originate from one sample sequenced in a study of human thymus T cells. Sequencing used immunoSEQ multiplex PCR; TCRdb keeps in-frame clones, though not all of them. The sample contains some 46,000 clones, approximately 95% of which appear only once. What was sequenced was blood. The receptors shown here come from a boy under two years old with a congenital heart defect but otherwise immunologically healthy.

This clone was seen only a few times. The chain joins TRBV30 to TRBJ1-1; unclear D gene. Germline assignment: CDR1 GTSNPN and CDR2 SVGIG (reference sequence). The V and J ends lost 3 bases and 6 bases respectively, with 8 bases between them. The CDR3 extends over 11 amino acids. Here the CDR3 DNA reads TGTGCCTGGAGGCCGTCCCCTGAAGCTTTCTTT. Its protein product is CAWRPSPEAFF. Combining the CDR3 with reference TRBV30 and TRBJ1-1 gives the whole variable domain SQTIHQWPATLVQPVGSPLSLECTVEGTSNPNLYWYRQAAGRGLQLLFYSVGIGQISSEVPQNLSASRPQDRQFILSSKKLLLSDSGFYLCAWRPSPEAFFGQGTRLTVV.

About this clone: Other nucleotide sequences in the sample specify the same CDR3. The chain recombines TRBV6-5 with TRBJ1-1, with TRBD1 as a possible D gene (5 bases). V lost 2 bases and J 4 bases, leaving 8 bases between the germline ends. CDR3 length equals 13 residues. Looked up from germline, CDR1 is MNHEY and CDR2 is SVGAGI. The CDR3 here is CASSYGGGTEAFF. CDR3 nucleotides: TGTGCCAGCAGTTACGGGGGAGGCACTGAAGCTTTCTTT.

The chain has TRBV28 and TRBJ2-2; 11 bases are a match to TRBD1. CDR1 is MDHEN, CDR2 SYDVKM, per germline. Trimming took 6 bases from V and 6 from J; bases not matched to a gene: 6. CDR3 length: 15 amino acids. Written as DNA, the CDR3 is TGTGCCAGCAGCGTCCCGGGACAGGGGGCCGGGGAGCTGTTTTTT. Encoded protein: CASSVPGQGAGELFF.

The chain employs TRBV7-9 and TRBJ2-5; TRBD2 agrees at 12 bases. This CDR3 contains 16 residues. V was pared by 2 bases and J by 5 bases, with 6 bases of the junction left unmatched. Germline CDR1 reads SEHNR; CDR2 reads FQNEAQ (reference sequence). The CDR3 is CASSLPSGGAFETQYF. CDR3 DNA sequence: TGTGCCAGCAGCTTACCTAGCGGGGGGGCCTTTGAGACCCAGTACTTC. The full variable domain, its missing parts supplied by reference TRBV7-9 and TRBJ2-5, is DTGVSQNPRHKITKRGQNVTFRCDPISEHNRLYWYRQTLGQGPEFLTYFQNEAQLEKSRLLSDRFSAERPKGSFSTLEIQRTEQGDSAMYLCASSLPSGGAFETQYFGPGTRLLVL.

The gene calls are TRBV11-2 and TRBJ2-7; TRBD1 agrees at 7 bases. The CDR3 has 12 amino acids. The germline CDR1 and CDR2 sequences are SGHAT and FQNNGV. J lost 6 bases, V lost 5 bases, and 4 bases had no gene match. CDR3 loop: CASSPQGTEQYF. CDR3 nucleotide sequence: TGTGCCAGCAGCCCACAGGGGACCGAGCAGTACTTC.

The rearrangement links TRBV7-6 to TRBJ1-4, with D possibly TRBD1 on 5 matching bases. Germline V gene sequence: CDR1 SGHVS, CDR2 FNYEAQ. V gave up 5 bases and J gave up 4 bases, with 17 bases separating them. The CDR3 is 16 amino acids. CDR3 in DNA: TGTGCCAGCAGCAATCGTGGGGGTAGGCTTAATGAAAAACTGTTTTTT. It encodes CASSNRGGRLNEKLFF.

This clone has only one observation. The V call is TRBV4-1, the J call TRBJ1-5; tentative D call: TRBD1 (6 bases). The CDR3 is made up of 18 amino acids. Germline V gives CDR1 MGHRA, CDR2 YSYEKL. The germline V and J ends were trimmed by 0 bases and 2 bases, with 17 bases remaining between them. DNA for the CDR3: TGCGCCAGCAGCCAAGATTGGACAGTCGGTGGTGGCAATCAGCCCCAGCATTTT. Translating it yields CASSQDWTVGGGNQPQHF.

This sequence joins TRBV9 and TRBJ2-1; tentative D call: TRBD2 (6 bases). Between the trimmed V and J ends, which lost 7 bases and 3 bases, there was a span of 26 bases. CDR3 length: 18 residues. The germline V gene encodes CDR1 SGDLS and CDR2 YYNGEE. CDR3 nucleotide sequence: TGTGCCAGCGCAGGAACGGCCCGTATGGCGGGGAGCTACAATGAGCAGTTCTTC. Translation gives CASAGTARMAGSYNEQFF.

The rearrangement links TRBV6-6 to TRBJ1-1, with D possibly being TRBD1 (5 bases). The length of the CDR3 is 16 residues. V was clipped by 4 bases and J by 1 base, with 16 bases between them. Germline CDR1 reads MNHNY; CDR2 reads SVGAGI (reference sequence). The CDR3 DNA reads as TGTGCCAGCAGTTTTCTTAGGGGTCGGGAGAACACTGAAGCTTTCTTT. Translating it yields CASSFLRGRENTEAFF.

The chain couples TRBV7-2 to TRBJ2-3; D unresolved. Trimming cost V 3 bases and J 2 bases, with 9 bases left between them. The CDR3 has 14 amino acids. CDR1 is SGHTA, CDR2 FQGNSA, per germline. CDR3 bases: TGTGCCAGCAGCTTTAGTCCCTCCACAGATACGCAGTATTTT. Its protein is CASSFSPSTDTQYF.

The rearrangement uses TRBV15 and TRBJ2-7; D not certain. CDR1 LNHNV and CDR2 YYDKDF come from the germline V gene (reference sequence). V dropped 3 bases and J dropped 0 bases, with 12 bases sitting between them. This CDR3 is 15 amino acids long. CDR3 in amino acids: CATSSSRRSSYEQYF. DNA for the CDR3: TGTGCCACCAGCAGCTCCCGCAGATCCTCCTACGAGCAGTACTTC.

The chain carries TRBV19 and TRBJ2-2; D is uncertain. V lost 5 bases, J lost 4 bases, and 8 bases lay in between. Germline V gene sequence: CDR1 LNHDA, CDR2 SQIVND (reference sequence). The CDR3 sequence is 13 residues long. The CDR3 region is CASSPLLTGELFF. The CDR3 DNA reads TGTGCCAGTAGTCCACTGCTCACCGGGGAGCTGTTTTTT.